The 24 T cell receptor beta chains below come from one sample, sequenced in a study of shared clonotypes between healthy human individuals. The repertoire was sequenced with immunoSEQ multiplex PCR; TCRdb's copy has only in-frame clones and lacks some. Counted here are approximately 2.5 million clones, more than 90% occurring once; the ten biggest clones make up around 0.14%. The sample comprised naive CD4+ T cells sorted from blood. Sample subset: CD45RA+ positively selected. These receptors were collected from a man aged 18 to 30 in good health.

This chain joins TRBV2 and TRBJ2-1; 7 nucleotides align to TRBD1. V shed 5 bases, J shed 9 bases, and the junction held 7 bases outside the gene matches. This CDR3 has 13 residues. The germline CDR1 and CDR2 sequences are SNHLY and FYNNEI. In DNA, the CDR3 is TGTGCCAGCAGTAAGACAGGGAACACTGAGCAGTTCTTC. This encodes CASSKTGNTEQFF.

V usage is TRBV5-4 and J usage is TRBJ1-2, with 8 positions matching TRBD1. This CDR3 is built from 15 residues. V trimming: 1 base; J trimming: 4 bases; junction bases outside the gene matches: 6. Germline loops: CDR1 SGHNT, CDR2 YYREEE (reference sequence). The CDR3 bases are TGTGCCAGCAGCTTGAGGACAGGGCCCGTCTATGGCTACACCTTC. This encodes CASSLRTGPVYGYTF.

The rearrangement joins TRBV6-6 to TRBJ2-5; D is tentatively TRBD1 or TRBD2 (5 bases each). Trimming removed 7 bases at V and 5 bases at J, with 14 bases between. Germline V gene lookup returns CDR1 MNHNY and CDR2 SVGAGI (reference sequence). The CDR3 is made up of 13 amino acids. CDR3 in amino acids: CASKTGGAETQYF. Here the CDR3 DNA reads TGTGCCAGCAAAACAGGAGGTGCGGAGACCCAGTACTTC.

This clone was picked up one time. CDR3 sequence (DNA): TGCAGCGTTTTACCGGGACTGTTCACAGATACGCAGTATTTT. Residues: CSVLPGLFTDTQYF. V usage is TRBV29-1 and J usage is TRBJ2-3, with D possibly matching TRBD2 (6 bases). Trimming took off 5 bases at V and 2 bases at J, with 14 bases between the two ends. The CDR3 extends over 14 amino acids. Germline V gene lookup returns CDR1 SQVTM and CDR2 ANQGSEA.

The genes are TRBV7-2 and TRBJ2-1; 10 nucleotides align to TRBD2. Trimming removed 5 bases from V and 4 bases from J; junction bases left unmatched: 8. The V gene's germline CDR1 is SGHTA and CDR2 FQGNSA. This CDR3 has 16 amino acids. The CDR3: CASSVLAGGGYNEQFF. CDR3 nucleotides: TGTGCCAGCAGCGTTTTAGCGGGAGGAGGGTACAATGAGCAGTTCTTC.

As DNA, the CDR3 is TGTGCCAGCAGTGACTTTACAGGGGGCGCGGGCTACACCTTC. Translated: CASSDFTGGAGYTF. The rearrangement links TRBV6-1 to TRBJ1-2; 9 bases align to TRBD1. V was clipped by 3 bases and J by 8 bases; unmatched bases: 7. The length of the CDR3 is 14 residues. The germline V gene has CDR1 MNHNS and CDR2 SASEGT.

CDR3 sequence: CASSSGTGVANEKLFF. In DNA, the CDR3 is TGTGCCAGCAGTTCCGGGACAGGGGTGGCTAATGAAAAACTGTTTTTT. V and J are TRBV6-5 and TRBJ1-4, with 10 bases fitting TRBD1. Germline V gene data show CDR1 as MNHEY and CDR2 as SVGAGI. V gave up 4 bases and J gave up 3 bases; unmatched junction bases: 5. The CDR3 covers 16 residues.

The rearrangement uses TRBV4-1 and TRBJ2-2, with unresolved D. The CDR3 contains 14 residues. The V gene lost 3 bases and the J gene lost 4 bases, with 9 bases spanning the gap. Germline V gives CDR1 MGHRA, CDR2 YSYEKL. Here the CDR3 reads CASSHPVPTGELFF. CDR3 bases: TGCGCCAGCAGCCATCCCGTCCCCACCGGGGAGCTGTTTTTT.

This chain connects TRBV7-9 to TRBJ1-4; D is ambiguous. The CDR3 is 16 amino acids. Trimming pared 5 bases from V and 9 bases from J, leaving 22 bases between. Germline V gene data show CDR1 as SEHNR and CDR2 as FQNEAQ (reference sequence). DNA for the CDR3: TGTGCCAGCAGCCCCGTAGGTAGGAGGATAATGAAAAAACTGTTTTTT. Translating gives CASSPVGRRIMKKLFF.

The rearrangement links TRBV28 to TRBJ1-6; 9 nucleotides agree with TRBD1. This CDR3 region has 14 residues. Per the germline V gene, CDR1 is MDHEN and CDR2 is SYDVKM. Unmatched junction bases numbered 4, after V lost 6 bases and J lost 7 bases. The chain's CDR3 is CASRKQGANSPLHF. The CDR3 nucleotides read TGTGCCAGCAGGAAACAGGGGGCAAATTCACCCCTCCACTTT.

As for this clone: The same CDR3 is also encoded by other DNA sequences in this sample. The chain carries TRBV6-5 and TRBJ1-5, with TRBD1 identical over 7 bases. This CDR3 spans 14 amino acids. Per germline, CDR1 MNHEY and CDR2 SVGAGI. Trimming at V came to 2 bases and at J to 4 bases, leaving 2 bases not matched to a gene. As DNA, the CDR3 is TGTGCCAGCAGTTACGGCAGGGGGAATCAGCCCCAGCATTTT. Translating it yields CASSYGRGNQPQHF.

The chain couples TRBV6-5 to TRBJ2-5; D not resolved. V was shortened by 5 bases and J by 2 bases, with 12 bases between the two germline ends. The CDR3 consists of 14 residues. Germline V lookup: CDR1 MNHEY, CDR2 SVGAGI. CDR3 in amino acids: CASSPLDGQETQYF. Written as DNA, the CDR3 is TGTGCCAGCAGTCCCCTAGACGGTCAAGAGACCCAGTACTTC.

Turning to this clone: Its ends do not fully match the called genes, so a read error is possible. The chain uses TRBV29-1 and TRBJ2-1; a possible D gene is TRBD2 (6 bases). Per germline, CDR1 SQVTM and CDR2 ANQGSEA. The CDR3 has 20 residues. The CDR3, as DNA: TGCAGCGTTGAAGCCAAATTGTGGAGCGGAGCGGCGGGGTCCTCCAATGAGCAGTTCTTC. Amino acid sequence: CSVEAKLWSGAAGSSNEQFF.

The rearrangement joins TRBV14 to TRBJ2-5; D not certain. V was clipped by 4 bases and J by 5 bases, with 14 bases between them. The germline V gene encodes CDR1 SGHDN and CDR2 FVKESK. This CDR3 is built from 14 residues. The CDR3 reads CASSRLTSGETQYF. CDR3 DNA sequence: TGTGCCAGCAGCCGACTTACATCGGGTGAGACCCAGTACTTC. Drawing the rest from reference TRBV14 and TRBJ2-5, the complete variable domain is EAGVTQFPSHSVIEKGQTVTLRCDPISGHDNLYWYRRVMGKEIKFLLHFVKESKQDESGMPNNRFLAERTGGTYSTLKVQPAELEDSGVYFCASSRLTSGETQYFGPGTRLLVL.

This chain links TRBV27 with TRBJ1-6; D is uncertain. V gave up 2 bases and J gave up 9 bases, with 14 bases separating them. Germline V gives CDR1 MNHEY, CDR2 SMNVEV (reference sequence). The CDR3 has 15 amino acids. The chain's CDR3 is CASSLISSGSSPLHF. The CDR3 bases are TGTGCCAGCAGTTTAATCAGCAGCGGCAGTTCACCCCTCCACTTT.

The CDR3 reads CASASSGRSDEQFF. The CDR3 nucleotides are TGTGCTAGTGCCTCTAGCGGGAGGTCCGATGAGCAGTTCTTC. The genes are TRBV12-5 and TRBJ2-1, with TRBD2 matching over 11 bases. This CDR3 contains 14 residues. In germline, CDR1 is LGHNT, CDR2 FRNRAP. Losses at the gene ends were 7 bases for V and 8 bases for J; bases not matched to a gene: 7.

The rearrangement uses TRBV18 and TRBJ2-7, with TRBD1 identical over 9 bases. V was pared by 2 bases and J by 6 bases, with 11 bases of the junction left unmatched. This CDR3 contains 16 residues. Germline lookup yields CDR1 KGHSH and CDR2 LQKENI. The DNA for the CDR3 is TGTGCCAGCTCACCAGGGACAGGGAGATTTCGTGGCGAGCAGTACTTC. This codes for CASSPGTGRFRGEQYF.

This sequence joins TRBV5-6 and TRBJ2-1, with D tentatively TRBD2 (6 bases). V was shortened by 6 bases and J by 7 bases, with 20 bases between the two germline ends. This CDR3 comprises 15 residues. In germline, CDR1 is SGHDT, CDR2 YYEEEE. CDR3 amino acids: CASTPVSSDTNEQFF. CDR3 DNA sequence: TGTGCCAGCACCCCTGTTTCTAGCGACACGAATGAGCAGTTCTTC.

This clone was picked up one time. The rearrangement links TRBV2 to TRBJ2-1; 13 bases match TRBD2. Looked up from germline, CDR1 is SNHLY and CDR2 is FYNNEI. The length of the CDR3 is 15 residues. V trimming: 6 bases; J trimming: 6 bases; junction bases outside the gene matches: 5. Written as DNA, the CDR3 is TGTGCCAGCAGGGCCACTAGCGGGGGGGCCAATGAGCAGTTCTTC. Amino acids: CASRATSGGANEQFF.

In this sample, this clone turned up once. V usage is TRBV7-2 and J usage is TRBJ1-3; no definite D call. CDR3 length equals 13 residues. V was trimmed by 5 bases and J by 2 bases, leaving 7 bases between them. Looked up from germline, CDR1 is SGHTA and CDR2 is FQGNSA. This CDR3 reads CASSQWAGNTIYF. For the CDR3, the DNA is TGTGCCAGCAGCCAATGGGCTGGAAACACCATATATTTT.

This chain uses TRBV2 with TRBJ1-2, with a weak D call TRBD1 (5 bases). Germline CDR1 is SNHLY and CDR2 is FYNNEI. V was trimmed by 6 bases and J by 0 bases, leaving 17 bases between them. The CDR3 runs to 16 residues. The CDR3 spells CASSLGVGITNYGYTF. The CDR3 DNA reads TGTGCCAGCAGCCTGGGGGTAGGCATTACTAACTATGGCTACACCTTC.

The rearrangement links TRBV11-2 to TRBJ1-3; D not certain. Germline assignment: CDR1 SGHAT and CDR2 FQNNGV. The CDR3 covers 16 residues. V dropped 1 base and J dropped 4 bases, with 14 bases sitting between them. In DNA form, the CDR3 reads TGTGCCAGCAGCTTAGTTGAGGGCGCGGGAGGAAACACCATATATTTT. This encodes CASSLVEGAGGNTIYF. Combining the CDR3 with reference TRBV11-2 and TRBJ1-3 gives the whole variable domain EAGVAQSPRYKIIEKRQSVAFWCNPISGHATLYWYQQILGQGPKLLIQFQNNGVVDDSQLPKDRFSAERLKGVDSTLKIQPAKLEDSAVYLCASSLVEGAGGNTIYFGEGSWLTVV.

A remark on this clone: Other DNA variants within this sample encode the same CDR3. The V call is TRBV6-5, the J call TRBJ2-7, with D uncertain. V was clipped by 0 bases and J by 0 bases, with 6 bases between them. The V gene's germline CDR1 is MNHEY and CDR2 SVGAGI. CDR3 length: 14 amino acids. The CDR3 reads CASSYSTSSYEQYF. The CDR3 bases are TGTGCCAGCAGTTACTCGACGAGCTCCTACGAGCAGTACTTC.

The V call is TRBV5-1, the J call TRBJ1-1, with D unresolved. Germline assignment: CDR1 SGHRS and CDR2 YFSETQ. CDR3 length: 15 amino acids. V was cut by 0 bases and J by 2 bases, with 11 bases left in between. CDR3 region: CASSLGSSGNTEAFF. In nucleotides, the CDR3 is TGCGCCAGCAGCTTGGGGAGTTCGGGAAACACTGAAGCTTTCTTT.